The clone carrying this T cell receptor beta chain was found once. The target antigen is unknown. Stated treatment: roughly 20 received Ad26.COV2.S at low or high dose, single or two shots; 5 received placebo; per-sample allocation not given. Specimen acquisition occurred on day 63 following the initial vaccine or placebo injection. These data come from a study of Ad26.COV2.S vaccination and SARS-CoV-2 variants. On the study more broadly: Each vaccinee took Ad26.COV2.S intramuscularly, once or twice 56 days apart. Whole-study results and caveats: Measurement of non-spike TCR breadth gave similar results in vaccine and placebo recipients. Post-vaccination breadth of spike-specific CD8+ and CD4+ T cell responses was reportedly substantial.

Profiling relied on immunoSEQ multiplex PCR, and the TCRdb table lists in-frame clones only, not all of them. The data contain about 450,000 clones, approximately 89% of them singletons. J gave up 5 bases and V 1 base, and 6 bases lay outside the gene matches. Germline-derived CDR1 and CDR2 are SQVTM and ANQGSEA. This CDR3 has 14 residues. This TCR was sampled from a person aged 18-65 years who received the Ad26.COV2.S COVID-19 vaccine or a placebo. V gene TRBV29-1 combines with J gene TRBJ1-2, with 8 positions matching TRBD1. The sample consisted of peripheral blood, taken in a trial of Ad26.COV2.S vaccine versus placebo. The CDR3: CSVEASGGGYGYTF. DNA of the CDR3: TGCAGCGTTGAAGCCTCAGGGGGCGGGTATGGCTACACCTTC.